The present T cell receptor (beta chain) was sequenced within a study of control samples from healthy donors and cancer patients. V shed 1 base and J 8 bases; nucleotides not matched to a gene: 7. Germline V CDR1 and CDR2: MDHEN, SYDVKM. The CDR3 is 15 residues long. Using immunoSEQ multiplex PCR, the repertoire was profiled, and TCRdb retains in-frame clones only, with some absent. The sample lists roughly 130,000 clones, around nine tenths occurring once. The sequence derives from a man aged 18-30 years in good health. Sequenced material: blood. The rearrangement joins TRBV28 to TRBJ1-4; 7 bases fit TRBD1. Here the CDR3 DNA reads TGTGCCAGCAGTTTATCTGGACAGGTTGGGGAAAAACTGTTTTTT. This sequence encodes CASSLSGQVGEKLFF. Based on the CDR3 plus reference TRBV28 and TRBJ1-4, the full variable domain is DVKVTQSSRYLVKRTGEKVFLECVQDMDHENMFWYRQDPGLGLRLIYFSYDVKMKEKGDIPEGYSVSREKKERFSLILESASTNQTSMYLCASSLSGQVGEKLFFGSGTQLSVL.